This note documents a single TCR beta chain sequence. Its target is not known. This CDR3 has 12 amino acids. The V and J ends lost 4 bases and 3 bases respectively, with 7 bases between them. Germline CDR1 reads SGHDN; CDR2 reads FVKESK. The entry originates in a study of T cells after yellow fever vaccination. General study results and limits: Few clonotypes appeared in both CD4 and CD8 compartments. Abundant contaminating clonotypes from the bulk population could appear in FACS-sorted repertoires. The secondary response showed a weaker magnitude and a faster peak, day 5 versus 15.

UMIs and a universal primer site were added when TCR cDNA was made by 5'RACE template switching. Using its own MiXCR run on the 5' RACE reads, TCRdb lists one record per CDR3 protein. Of about 510,000 distinct CDR3 sequences listed, 20% to 25% are singletons. The sample here was PBMCs, taken about 21 days after the first yellow fever vaccination. The chain recombines TRBV14 with TRBJ2-7; no firm D call. The receptor was derived from a man aged 18 to 29 who received the YFV17D yellow fever vaccine. The CDR3: CASSLSFYEQYF. The CDR3 region has the DNA TGTGCCAGCAGCCTGAGCTTCTACGAGCAGTACTTC.